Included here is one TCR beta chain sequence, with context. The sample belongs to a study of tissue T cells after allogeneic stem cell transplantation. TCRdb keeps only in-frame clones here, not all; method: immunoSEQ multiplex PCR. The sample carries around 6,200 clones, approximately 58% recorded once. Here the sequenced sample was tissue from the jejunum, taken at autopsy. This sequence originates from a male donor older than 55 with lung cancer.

The CDR3 region has the DNA TGTGCCAGCAGCTTCTACCCCAATGAGCAGTTCTTC. Encoded protein: CASSFYPNEQFF. The genes are TRBV7-8 and TRBJ2-1; D remains ambiguous. CDR3 length equals 12 residues. The germline V gene has CDR1 SGHVS and CDR2 FQNEAQ. V lost 3 bases, J lost 6 bases, and 6 bases lay in between.